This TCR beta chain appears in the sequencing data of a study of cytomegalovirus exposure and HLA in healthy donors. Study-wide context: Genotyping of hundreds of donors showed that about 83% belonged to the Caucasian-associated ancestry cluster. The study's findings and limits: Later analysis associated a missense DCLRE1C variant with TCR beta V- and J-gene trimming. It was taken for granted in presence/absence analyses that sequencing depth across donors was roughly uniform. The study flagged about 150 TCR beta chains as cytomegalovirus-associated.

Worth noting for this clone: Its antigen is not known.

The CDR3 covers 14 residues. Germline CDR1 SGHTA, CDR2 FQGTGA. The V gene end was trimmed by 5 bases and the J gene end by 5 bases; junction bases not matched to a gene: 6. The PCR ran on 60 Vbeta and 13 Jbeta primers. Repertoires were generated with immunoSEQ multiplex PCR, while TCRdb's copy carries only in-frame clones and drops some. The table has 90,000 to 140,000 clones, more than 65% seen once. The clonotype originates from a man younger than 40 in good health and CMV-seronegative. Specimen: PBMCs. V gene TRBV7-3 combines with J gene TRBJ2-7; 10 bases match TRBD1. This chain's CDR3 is CASSPTGGADEQYF. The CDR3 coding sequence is TGTGCCAGCAGCCCGACAGGGGGCGCGGACGAGCAGTACTTC.